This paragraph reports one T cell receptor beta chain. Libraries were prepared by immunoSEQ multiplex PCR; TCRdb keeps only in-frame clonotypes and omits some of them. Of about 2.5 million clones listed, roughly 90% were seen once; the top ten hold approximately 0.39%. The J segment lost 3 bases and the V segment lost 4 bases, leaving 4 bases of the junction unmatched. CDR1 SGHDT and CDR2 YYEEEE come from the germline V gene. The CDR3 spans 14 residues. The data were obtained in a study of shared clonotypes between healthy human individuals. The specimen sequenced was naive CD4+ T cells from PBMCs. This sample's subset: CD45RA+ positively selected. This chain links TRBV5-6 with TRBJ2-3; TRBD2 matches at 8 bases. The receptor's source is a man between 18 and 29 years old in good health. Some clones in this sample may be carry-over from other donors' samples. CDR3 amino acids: CASSLREGTDTQYF. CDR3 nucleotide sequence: TGTGCCAGCAGCCTCCGGGAGGGAACAGATACGCAGTATTTT.